These T cell receptor beta chains were read from a single sample in a study of blood T cell repertoires in COVID-19. Libraries were prepared by immunoSEQ multiplex PCR; TCRdb keeps only in-frame clonotypes and omits some of them. In the table there are 23,000 or so clones, roughly 91% of which are singletons. The specimen was peripheral blood. Receptor source: a man aged 45-60 years with active COVID-19. Both conserved end residues are part of each CDR3. D genes are given only for firm matches. A row's size may be missing; if present it is once, few, many or a size class.

medium-sized | TRBJ2-5 | TRBD2 | TRBV7-8 | 18 | TGTGCCAGCAGCGAATACCCCGGGACTAGCGGGGGGAAAGAGACCCAGTACTTC | CASSEYPGTSGGKETQYF
once | TRBJ2-1 | TRBD1 | TRBV4-1 | 15 | TGCGCCAGCAGCCGCCCGGGACAGGGGGCCGAGGAGCAGTTCTTC | CASSRPGQGAEEQFF
- | TRBJ1-3 | - | TRBV12-5 | 12 | TGTGCTAGTGGTTTGTCGGCGGACACCATATATTTT | CASGLSADTIYF
- | TRBJ2-6 | TRBD1 | TRBV19 | 18 | TGTGCCAGTAGTACGCCCAGGGGGCACCGCTCTGGGGCCAACGTCCTGACTTTC | CASSTPRGHRSGANVLTF
- | TRBJ1-5 | - | TRBV5-5 | 16 | TGTGCCAGCAGCACGATTGTTACGGTCCGGAGTCAGCCCCAGCATTTT | CASSTIVTVRSQPQHF
few | TRBJ1-2 | - | TRBV5-1 | 14 | TGCGCCAGCAGACGGGAGTCTCCAAACTATGGCTACACCTTC | CASRRESPNYGYTF
- | TRBJ1-4 | - | TRBV5-4 | 17 | TGTGCCAGCAGCTTGGATTCATTCGGTGCAACTAATGAAAAACTGTTTTTT | CASSLDSFGATNEKLFF
- | TRBJ2-2 | TRBD2 | TRBV10-3 | 15 | TGTGCCGTCTGGGGGGGAGGGAGATACACCGGGGAGCTGTTTTTT | CAVWGGGRYTGELFF
- | TRBJ2-5 | - | TRBV7-9 | 15 | TGTGCCAGCAGCCTAAGTTCTGCGGGGTGGGAGACCCAGTACTTC | CASSLSSAGWETQYF
- | TRBJ1-6 | - | TRBV2 | 13 | TGTGCCAGCAGTGGGACAGCCGATTCACCCCTCCACTTT | CASSGTADSPLHF
once | TRBJ2-5 | - | TRBV7-6 | 13 | TGTGCCAGCAGCTTATTACGGGGAGAGACCCAGTACTTC | CASSLLRGETQYF
- | TRBJ2-3 | - | TRBV29-1 | 14 | TGCAGCGTTGGCGCCTTAAAGAGTACAGATACGCAGTATTTT | CSVGALKSTDTQYF
- | TRBJ1-4 | - | TRBV5-6 | 14 | TGTGCCAGCAGCTTTCGTGGGCGTAGGGAAAAACTGTTTTTT | CASSFRGRREKLFF
- | TRBJ2-3 | - | TRBV11-2 | 15 | TGTGCCAGCAGCTCCTACCGAGGGCCGGCAGATACGCAGTATTTT | CASSSYRGPADTQYF
- | TRBJ1-5 | - | TRBV7-2 | 13 | TGTGCCAGCAGCTCAACATCCATTCAGCCCCAGCATTTT | CASSSTSIQPQHF
few | TRBJ2-3 | TRBD2 | TRBV4-3 | 16 | TGCGCCAGCAGCCAAGACGCGGGAGGGAGCACAGATACGCAGTATTTT | CASSQDAGGSTDTQYF
- | TRBJ1-3 | TRBD1 | TRBV10-2 | 16 | TGCGCCAGCAGTGAGTCGGGGCAGGGGGCTGGAAACACCATATATTTT | CASSESGQGAGNTIYF
- | TRBJ2-2 | - | TRBV9 | 13 | TGTGCCAGCAGCGTAGGGCCCACCGGGGAGCTGTTTTTT | CASSVGPTGELFF
few | TRBJ1-1 | TRBD1 | TRBV6-5 | 15 | TGTGCCAGCAGTCCCCGCCAGGGGGCGAGCACTGAAGCTTTCTTT | CASSPRQGASTEAFF
- | TRBJ2-3 | TRBD2 | TRBV27 | 15 | TGTGCCAGCAGTGCGGGACTAGTCTTCACAGATACGCAGTATTTT | CASSAGLVFTDTQYF
few | TRBJ1-5 | TRBD1 | TRBV2 | 14 | TGTGCCAGCAGGCGAGACAGGGAGAAACAGCCCCAGCATTTT | CASRRDREKQPQHF
- | TRBJ2-2 | TRBD1 | TRBV24-1 | 14 | TGTGCCACCAGAGACAGGGCGTATACCGGGGAGCTGTTTTTT | CATRDRAYTGELFF
- | TRBJ2-5 | - | TRBV5-1 | 15 | TGCGCCAGCAGACAGGACCGTGGGTTCCAAGAGACCCAGTACTTC | CASRQDRGFQETQYF
- | TRBJ2-5 | - | TRBV9 | 14 | TGTGCCAGCAGCGGGACAGACTTACGGGAGACCCAGTACTTC | CASSGTDLRETQYF
- | TRBJ2-5 | TRBD2 | TRBV20-1 | 11 | TGCAGTACCGGGAGGGCCGAGACCCAGTACTTC | CSTGRAETQYF
- | TRBJ1-1 | TRBD1 | TRBV4-2 | 17 | TGTGCCAGCAGCCAAGACCCGACAGGGGGGTACGCCACTGAAGCTTTCTTT | CASSQDPTGGYATEAFF
few | TRBJ2-2 | TRBD1 | TRBV4-3 | 14 | TGCGCCAGCAGCCAACCGGGGACAGCCGGGGAGCTGTTTTTT | CASSQPGTAGELFF
- | TRBJ1-5 | - | TRBV5-1 | 15 | TGCGCCAGCAGAAGCGGGGAACATAGCAATCAGCCCCAGCATTTT | CASRSGEHSNQPQHF
few | TRBJ1-2 | TRBD1 | TRBV12-3/TRBV12-4 | 12 | TGTGCCAGCAGCCGGGGACAGCGGGGCTACACCTTC | CASSRGQRGYTF
once | TRBJ2-4 | TRBD1 | TRBV4-3 | 18 | TGCGCCAGCAGCCAAGATCCGGAGACAGGGGGTTACAAAAACATTCAGTACTTC | CASSQDPETGGYKNIQYF
- | TRBJ2-1 | TRBD2 | TRBV4-1 | 15 | TGCGCCAGCAGCCAAGACAGCGGGGGATACAATGAGCAGTTCTTC | CASSQDSGGYNEQFF
- | TRBJ1-5 | - | TRBV6-1 | 17 | TGTGCCAGCAGTGAAGGTCCTTTTGTAAATAGCAATCAGCCCCAGCATTTT | CASSEGPFVNSNQPQHF
- | TRBJ2-1 | - | TRBV9 | 16 | TGTGCCAGCAGCGTAGGGCCAGGGGTGTTGTTCAATGAGCAGTTCTTC | CASSVGPGVLFNEQFF
- | TRBJ1-5 | - | TRBV7-8 | 16 | TGTGCCAGCAGCTTAGTGGGAGGGGGTCTCAATCAGCCCCAGCATTTT | CASSLVGGGLNQPQHF
- | TRBJ1-1 | TRBD1 | TRBV9 | 18 | TGTGCCAGCAGCGGCATTCCGGGACAGGGGGCGCGGGGCACTGAAGCTTTCTTT | CASSGIPGQGARGTEAFF
- | TRBJ1-4 | - | TRBV27 | 15 | TGTGCCAGCAGTCCACAATGGGCGCTCCTCGAAAAACTGTTTTTT | CASSPQWALLEKLFF
few | TRBJ1-2 | - | TRBV5-4 | 12 | TGTGCCAGCAGCCAAGTTTACAGTGGCTACACCTTC | CASSQVYSGYTF
- | TRBJ2-2 | TRBD2 | TRBV13 | 17 | TGTGCCAGCAGCTTGGGTCTCGAGGGAGGGCCGTCCGGGGAGCTGTTTTTT | CASSLGLEGGPSGELFF
- | TRBJ1-5 | - | TRBV7-9 | 14 | TGTGCCAGCAGCCCTGACAGTCGTGATCAGCCCCAGCATTTT | CASSPDSRDQPQHF
- | TRBJ2-5 | TRBD1 | TRBV24-1 | 18 | TGTGCCACCAGTGATTCCTCCGGGACAGGGACACCAAAAGAGACCCAGTACTTC | CATSDSSGTGTPKETQYF
- | TRBJ1-2 | - | TRBV4-1 | 15 | TGCGCCAGCAGCCAAGGCGGGGGCAGATTTGATGGCTACACCTTC | CASSQGGGRFDGYTF
- | TRBJ1-6 | TRBD1 | TRBV18 | 15 | TGTGCCAGCTCATCGGGGACAGGGACGAATTCACCCCTCCACTTT | CASSSGTGTNSPLHF
- | TRBJ1-1 | - | TRBV11-3 | 13 | TGTGCCAGCAGCTATTACATGAACACTGAAGCTTTCTTT | CASSYYMNTEAFF
- | TRBJ2-6 | - | TRBV7-8 | 15 | TGTGCCAGCAGCTTACAGGACTCTGGGGCCAACGTCCTGACTTTC | CASSLQDSGANVLTF
- | TRBJ1-5 | - | TRBV28 | 14 | TGTGCCAGCAGTTCACCTAATAGCAATCAGCCCCAGCATTTT | CASSSPNSNQPQHF
once | TRBJ2-3 | - | TRBV5-1 | 15 | TGCGCCAGCAGCACCTTCCAGGGGTTGGCAGATACGCAGTATTTT | CASSTFQGLADTQYF
- | TRBJ2-4 | TRBD2 | TRBV28 | 17 | TGTGCCAGCAGTCCGCGGGGACTAGCGGGGGACAAAAACATTCAGTACTTC | CASSPRGLAGDKNIQYF
- | TRBJ2-5 | TRBD1 | TRBV24-1 | 15 | TGTGCCACCAGACAGACAGGGGGAGGGTCAGAGACCCAGTACTTC | CATRQTGGGSETQYF
- | TRBJ2-2 | - | TRBV5-4 | 16 | TGTGCCAGCAGCTTTGCAACAGGTGCGAACACCGGGGAGCTGTTTTTT | CASSFATGANTGELFF
- | TRBJ1-6 | TRBD1 | TRBV2 | 14 | TGTGCCAGCAGAGGGACAGGGGTATCTTCACCCCTCCACTTT | CASRGTGVSSPLHF
- | TRBJ2-3 | TRBD2 | TRBV7-2 | 13 | TGTGCCAGCAGCACCTTAGCGGGGGGTACGCAGTATTTT | CASSTLAGGTQYF
- | TRBJ2-1 | - | TRBV27 | 12 | TGTGCCAGCAGGAGACAGGACGAGGAGCAGTTCTTC | CASRRQDEEQFF
- | TRBJ2-5 | - | TRBV29-1 | 11 | TGCAGCGTACGGTATCAAGAGACCCAGTACTTC | CSVRYQETQYF
- | TRBJ1-2 | - | TRBV19 | 15 | TGTGCCAGTAGTAGTCCGGGACACCTTAACTATGGCTACACCTTC | CASSSPGHLNYGYTF
- | TRBJ2-4 | - | TRBV7-9 | 16 | TGTGCCAGCAGCTTAGTAGCCCAGGGTTGGATGAACATTCAGTACTTC | CASSLVAQGWMNIQYF
- | TRBJ2-4 | - | TRBV18 | 16 | TGTGCCAGCTCACCACCGGTGCGGGCTGTGGGGAACATTCAGTACTTC | CASSPPVRAVGNIQYF
- | TRBJ1-4 | - | TRBV5-1 | 14 | TGCGCCAGCAGCTTGGGACGGGGAGGTGAAAAACTGTTTTTT | CASSLGRGGEKLFF
once | TRBJ2-7 | - | TRBV7-6 | 13 | TGTGCCAGCAGCTTAAGGGGAAGCTACGAGCAGTACTTC | CASSLRGSYEQYF